This T cell receptor beta chain was found in a study of T cells after yellow fever vaccination. Study background: Each low-cell-number fraction was prepared by means of SMART-Seq v4 Ultra Low Input.

This clonotype was seen repeatedly, ten times or more. TCRdb re-called the 5' RACE reads with MiXCR, one entry per CDR3 protein. The data hold more than 300,000 distinct CDR3 sequences, with around 11% observed a single time. The material sequenced was CD4+ T cells sorted from PBMCs, taken 45 days after the yellow fever booster vaccination. This TCR was recovered from a young man who received the YFV17D yellow fever vaccine.

The CDR3 region is CSAQIPRLAGGLNDGTQYF. The CDR3 DNA sequence: TGCAGTGCTCAGATTCCCCGACTAGCGGGGGGCCTTAATGATGGTACGCAGTATTTT. This chain joins TRBV20-1 and TRBJ2-3; 13 nucleotides align to TRBD2. This CDR3 has 19 amino acids. Trimming took 5 bases from V and 8 from J; bases not matched to a gene: 22. Germline CDR1 is DFQATT and CDR2 is SNEGSKA (reference sequence).